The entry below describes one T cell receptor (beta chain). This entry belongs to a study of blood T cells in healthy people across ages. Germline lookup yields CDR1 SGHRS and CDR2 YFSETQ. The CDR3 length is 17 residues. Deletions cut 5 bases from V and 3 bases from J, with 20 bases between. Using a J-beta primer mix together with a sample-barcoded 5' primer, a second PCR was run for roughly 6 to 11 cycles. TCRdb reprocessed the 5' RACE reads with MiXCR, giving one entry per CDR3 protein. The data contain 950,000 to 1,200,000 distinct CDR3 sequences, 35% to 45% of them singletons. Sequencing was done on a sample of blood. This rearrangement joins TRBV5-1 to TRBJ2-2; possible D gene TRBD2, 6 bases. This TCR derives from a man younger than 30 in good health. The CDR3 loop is CASREPVRGRYTGELFF. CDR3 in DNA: TGCGCCAGCAGAGAACCGGTGCGGGGCCGATACACCGGGGAGCTGTTTTTT.